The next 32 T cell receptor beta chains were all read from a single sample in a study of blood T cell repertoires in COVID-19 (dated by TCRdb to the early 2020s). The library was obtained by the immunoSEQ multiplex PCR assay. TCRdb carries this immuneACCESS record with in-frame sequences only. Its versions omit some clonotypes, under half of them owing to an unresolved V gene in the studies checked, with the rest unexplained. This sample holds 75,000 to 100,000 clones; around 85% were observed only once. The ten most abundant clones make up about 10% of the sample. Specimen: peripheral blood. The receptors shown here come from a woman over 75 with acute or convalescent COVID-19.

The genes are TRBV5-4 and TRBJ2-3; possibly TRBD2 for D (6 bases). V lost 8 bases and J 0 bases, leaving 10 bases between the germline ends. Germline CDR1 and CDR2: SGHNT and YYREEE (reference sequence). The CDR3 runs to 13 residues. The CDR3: CASSGTSTDTQYF. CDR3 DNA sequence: TGTGCCAGTAGCGGTACTAGCACAGATACGCAGTATTTT.

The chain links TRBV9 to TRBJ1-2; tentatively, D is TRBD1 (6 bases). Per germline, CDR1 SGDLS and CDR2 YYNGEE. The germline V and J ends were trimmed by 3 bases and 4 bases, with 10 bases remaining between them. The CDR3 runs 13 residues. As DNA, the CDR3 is TGTGCCAGCAGCGCAGCAGGGGTCTATGGCTACACCTTC. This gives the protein CASSAAGVYGYTF.

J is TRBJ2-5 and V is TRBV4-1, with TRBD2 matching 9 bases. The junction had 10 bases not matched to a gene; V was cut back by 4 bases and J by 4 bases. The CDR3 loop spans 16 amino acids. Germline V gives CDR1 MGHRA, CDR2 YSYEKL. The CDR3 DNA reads TGCGCCAGCAGCCCCAGGGCGGGGGGGCGTAGAGAGACCCAGTACTTC. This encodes CASSPRAGGRRETQYF.

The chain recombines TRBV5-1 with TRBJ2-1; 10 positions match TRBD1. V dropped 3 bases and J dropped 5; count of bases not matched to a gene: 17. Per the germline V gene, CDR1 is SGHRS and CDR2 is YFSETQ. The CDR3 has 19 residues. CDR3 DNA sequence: TGCGCCAGCAGCTCGCTGCGCCCGGGACAGGGGTATCAACACAATGAGCAGTTCTTC. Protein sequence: CASSSLRPGQGYQHNEQFF.

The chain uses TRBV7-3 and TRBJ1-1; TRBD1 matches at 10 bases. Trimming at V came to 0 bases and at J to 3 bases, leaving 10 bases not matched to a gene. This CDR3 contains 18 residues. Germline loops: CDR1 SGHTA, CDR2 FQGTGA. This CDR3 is CASSLTLRTGGYHTEAFF. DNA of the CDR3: TGTGCCAGCAGCTTAACGTTACGGACAGGGGGTTATCACACTGAAGCTTTCTTT.

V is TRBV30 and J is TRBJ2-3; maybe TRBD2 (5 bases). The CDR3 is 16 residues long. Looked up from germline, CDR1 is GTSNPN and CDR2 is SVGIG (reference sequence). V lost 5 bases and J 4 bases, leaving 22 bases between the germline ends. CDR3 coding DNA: TGTGCCTGGGGAACGCTAGCAACCCTCGCCCCAGATACGCAGTATTTT. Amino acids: CAWGTLATLAPDTQYF.

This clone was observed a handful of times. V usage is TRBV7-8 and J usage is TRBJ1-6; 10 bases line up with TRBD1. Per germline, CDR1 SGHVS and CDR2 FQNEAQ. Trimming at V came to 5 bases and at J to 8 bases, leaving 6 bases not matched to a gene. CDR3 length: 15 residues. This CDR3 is CASSARQGAYSPLHF. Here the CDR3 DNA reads TGTGCCAGCAGCGCACGACAGGGGGCCTATTCACCCCTCCACTTT.

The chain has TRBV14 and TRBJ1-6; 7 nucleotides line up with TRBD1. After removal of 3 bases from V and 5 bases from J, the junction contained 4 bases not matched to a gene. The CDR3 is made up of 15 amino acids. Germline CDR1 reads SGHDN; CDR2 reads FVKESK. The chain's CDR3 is CASSQWDRHNSPLHF. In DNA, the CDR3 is TGTGCCAGCAGCCAGTGGGACAGACATAATTCACCCCTCCACTTT.

The CDR3 region is CASSFPRYRGQGSYGYTF. The CDR3 nucleotides are TGTGCCAGCAGCTTTCCTAGGTACCGGGGACAGGGGTCCTATGGCTACACCTTC. This chain uses TRBV7-8 with TRBJ1-2, with 10 bases lining up with TRBD1. The J segment lost 4 bases and the V segment lost 3 bases, leaving 14 bases of the junction unmatched. CDR1 SGHVS and CDR2 FQNEAQ come from the germline V gene. The CDR3 extends over 18 amino acids.

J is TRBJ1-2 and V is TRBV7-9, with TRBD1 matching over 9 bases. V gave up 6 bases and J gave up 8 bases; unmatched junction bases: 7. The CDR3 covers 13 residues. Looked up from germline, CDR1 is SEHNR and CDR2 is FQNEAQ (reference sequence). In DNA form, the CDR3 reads TGTGCCAGCAGTTCTACAGGGGGCAGCGGCTACACCTTC. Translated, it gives CASSSTGGSGYTF.

Here the CDR3 DNA reads TGTGCCAGCACCCTCCCCCTGGTAGCGGGCACCGGGGAGCTGTTTTTT. Amino acids: CASTLPLVAGTGELFF. This rearrangement joins TRBV7-9 to TRBJ2-2; TRBD2 matches 7 bases. Per the germline V gene, CDR1 is SEHNR and CDR2 is FQNEAQ (reference sequence). CDR3 length equals 16 residues. The V segment lost 7 bases and the J segment 4 bases; nucleotides outside the gene matches: 12.

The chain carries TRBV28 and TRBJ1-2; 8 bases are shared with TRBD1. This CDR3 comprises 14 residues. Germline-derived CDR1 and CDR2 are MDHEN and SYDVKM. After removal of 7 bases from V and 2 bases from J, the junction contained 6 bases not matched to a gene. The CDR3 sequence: CASTGQGLNYGYTF. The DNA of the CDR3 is TGTGCCAGCACCGGACAGGGTTTAAACTATGGCTACACCTTC.

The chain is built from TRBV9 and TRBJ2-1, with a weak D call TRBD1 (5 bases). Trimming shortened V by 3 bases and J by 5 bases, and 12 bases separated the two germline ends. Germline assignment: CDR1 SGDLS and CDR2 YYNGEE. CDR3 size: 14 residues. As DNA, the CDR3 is TGTGCCAGCAGCGCGCAGGGCCATAACAATGAGCAGTTCTTC. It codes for CASSAQGHNNEQFF. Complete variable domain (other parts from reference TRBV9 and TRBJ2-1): DSGVTQTPKHLITATGQRVTLRCSPRSGDLSVYWYQQSLDQGLQFLIQYYNGEERAKGNILERFSAQQFPDLHSELNLSSLELGDSALYFCASSAQGHNNEQFFGPGTRLTVL.

The CDR3 nucleotides read TGCGCCAGCAGCCAAGATACACGCGGGGGCAGGGGCGGGGAGCTGTTTTTT. Translation gives CASSQDTRGGRGGELFF. V usage is TRBV4-3 and J usage is TRBJ2-2; a weak D match, TRBD2 (7 bases). This CDR3 has 17 amino acids. V was trimmed by 0 bases and J by 7 bases, leaving 18 bases between them. Germline V CDR1 and CDR2: LGHNA, YSLEER.

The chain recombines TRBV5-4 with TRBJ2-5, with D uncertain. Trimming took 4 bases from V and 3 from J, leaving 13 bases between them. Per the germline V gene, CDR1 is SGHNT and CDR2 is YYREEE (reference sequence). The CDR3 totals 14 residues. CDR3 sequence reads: CASSPLPVKETQYF. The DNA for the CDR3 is TGTGCCAGCAGCCCCCTGCCGGTAAAAGAGACCCAGTACTTC.

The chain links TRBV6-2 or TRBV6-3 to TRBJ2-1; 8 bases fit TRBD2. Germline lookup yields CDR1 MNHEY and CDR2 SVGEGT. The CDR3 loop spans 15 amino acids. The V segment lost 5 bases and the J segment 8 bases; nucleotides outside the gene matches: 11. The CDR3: CASSPYGTRGDEQFF. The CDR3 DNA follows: TGTGCCAGCAGTCCATACGGGACTAGAGGGGATGAGCAGTTCTTC.

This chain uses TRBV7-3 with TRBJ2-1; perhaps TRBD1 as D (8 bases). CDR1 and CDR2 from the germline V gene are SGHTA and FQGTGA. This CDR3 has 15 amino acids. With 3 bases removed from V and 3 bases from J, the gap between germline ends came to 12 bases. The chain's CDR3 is CASSLDREGYNEQFF. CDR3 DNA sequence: TGTGCCAGCAGCTTGGACAGGGAGGGCTACAATGAGCAGTTCTTC.

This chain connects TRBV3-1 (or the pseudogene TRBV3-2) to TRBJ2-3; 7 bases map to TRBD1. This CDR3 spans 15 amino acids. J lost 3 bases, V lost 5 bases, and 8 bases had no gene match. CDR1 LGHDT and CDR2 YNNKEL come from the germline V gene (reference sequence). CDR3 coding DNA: TGTGCCAGCAGCGAACAGGGGATGGAGACAGATACGCAGTATTTT. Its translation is CASSEQGMETDTQYF.

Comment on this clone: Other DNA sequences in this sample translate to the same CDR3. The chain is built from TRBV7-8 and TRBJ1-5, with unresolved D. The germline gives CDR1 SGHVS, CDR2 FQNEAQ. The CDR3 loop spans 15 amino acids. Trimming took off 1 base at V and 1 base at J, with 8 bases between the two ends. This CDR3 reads CASSLVSQSNQPQHF. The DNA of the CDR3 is TGTGCCAGCAGCTTAGTCAGTCAGAGCAATCAGCCCCAGCATTTT.

CDR3 residues: CASGLGQGAGGYTF. The CDR3 bases are TGTGCCAGCGGACTTGGACAGGGGGCGGGTGGCTACACCTTC. The chain combines TRBV28 with TRBJ1-2, with TRBD1 matching over 11 bases. Germline V gives CDR1 MDHEN, CDR2 SYDVKM. J was trimmed by 7 bases and V by 8 bases; bases with no gene match: 9. The CDR3 sequence is 14 residues long.

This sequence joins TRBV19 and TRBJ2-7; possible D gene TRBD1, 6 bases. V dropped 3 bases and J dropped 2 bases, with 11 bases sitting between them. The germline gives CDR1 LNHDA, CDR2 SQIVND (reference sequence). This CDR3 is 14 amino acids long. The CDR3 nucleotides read TGTGCCAGTAGTATCCCAGGGGTAACCTACGAGCAGTACTTC. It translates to CASSIPGVTYEQYF.

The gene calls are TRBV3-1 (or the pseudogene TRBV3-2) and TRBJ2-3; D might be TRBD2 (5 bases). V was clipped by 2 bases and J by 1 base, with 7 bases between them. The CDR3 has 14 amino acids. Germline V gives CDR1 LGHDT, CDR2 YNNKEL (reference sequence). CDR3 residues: CASSQISGTDTQYF. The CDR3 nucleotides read TGTGCCAGCAGCCAAATTAGCGGCACAGATACGCAGTATTTT.

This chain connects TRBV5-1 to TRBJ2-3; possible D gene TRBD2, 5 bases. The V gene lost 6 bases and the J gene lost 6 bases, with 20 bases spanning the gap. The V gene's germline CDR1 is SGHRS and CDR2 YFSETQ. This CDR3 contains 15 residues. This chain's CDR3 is CASTIAAPEVDTQYF. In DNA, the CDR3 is TGCGCCAGCACTATAGCTGCCCCGGAGGTTGATACGCAGTATTTT.

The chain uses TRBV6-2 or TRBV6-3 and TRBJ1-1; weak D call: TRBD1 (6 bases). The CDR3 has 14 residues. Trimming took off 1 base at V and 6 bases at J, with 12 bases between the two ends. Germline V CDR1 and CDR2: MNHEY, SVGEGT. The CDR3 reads CASSYYTGKPEAFF. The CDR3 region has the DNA TGTGCCAGCAGTTACTATACAGGGAAGCCTGAAGCTTTCTTT.

The CDR3 is CASSDPRGLSGETQYF. The CDR3 nucleotides read TGTGCCAGCAGTGACCCCAGGGGGCTTTCGGGGGAGACCCAGTACTTC. This chain uses TRBV6-1 with TRBJ2-5, with TRBD1 identical over 8 bases. The CDR3 totals 16 residues. The J segment lost 5 bases and the V segment lost 3 bases, leaving 11 bases of the junction unmatched. Per germline, CDR1 MNHNS and CDR2 SASEGT.

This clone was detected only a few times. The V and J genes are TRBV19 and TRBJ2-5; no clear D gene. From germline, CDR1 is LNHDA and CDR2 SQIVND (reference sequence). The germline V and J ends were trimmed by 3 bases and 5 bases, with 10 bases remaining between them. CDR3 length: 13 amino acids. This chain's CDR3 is CASSMYGSETQYF. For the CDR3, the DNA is TGTGCCAGTAGTATGTACGGGTCCGAGACCCAGTACTTC.

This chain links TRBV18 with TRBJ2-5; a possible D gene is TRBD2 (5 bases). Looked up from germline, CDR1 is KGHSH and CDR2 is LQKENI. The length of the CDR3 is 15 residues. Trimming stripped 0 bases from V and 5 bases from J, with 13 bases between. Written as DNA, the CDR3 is TGTGCCAGCTCACCACCTTGGACGGGGTGGGAGACCCAGTACTTC. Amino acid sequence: CASSPPWTGWETQYF.

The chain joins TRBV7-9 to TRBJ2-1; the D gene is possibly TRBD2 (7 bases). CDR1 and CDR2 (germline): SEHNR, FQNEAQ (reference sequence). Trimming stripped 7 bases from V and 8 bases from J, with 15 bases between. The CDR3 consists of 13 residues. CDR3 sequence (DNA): TGTGCCAGCAATGCGGGGGCGGGCGATGAGCAGTTCTTC. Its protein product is CASNAGAGDEQFF.

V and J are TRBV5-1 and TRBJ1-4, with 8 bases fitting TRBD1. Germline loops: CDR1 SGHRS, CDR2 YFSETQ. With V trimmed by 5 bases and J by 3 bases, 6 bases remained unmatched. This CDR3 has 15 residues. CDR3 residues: CASSLTGGANEKLFF. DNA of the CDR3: TGCGCCAGCAGTCTTACAGGGGGAGCTAATGAAAAACTGTTTTTT.

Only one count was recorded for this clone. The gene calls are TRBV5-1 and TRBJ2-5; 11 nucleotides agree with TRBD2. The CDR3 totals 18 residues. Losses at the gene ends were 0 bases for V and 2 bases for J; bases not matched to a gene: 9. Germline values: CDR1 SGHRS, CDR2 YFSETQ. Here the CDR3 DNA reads TGCGCCAGCAGCTTGGCTGCTAGCGGGGGGCCTCTTCAAGAGACCCAGTACTTC. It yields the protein CASSLAASGGPLQETQYF. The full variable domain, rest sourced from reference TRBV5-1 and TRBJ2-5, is KAGVTQTPRYLIKTRGQQVTLSCSPISGHRSVSWYQQTPGQGLQFLFEYFSETQRNKGNFPGRFSGRQFSNSRSEMNVSTLELGDSALYLCASSLAASGGPLQETQYFGPGTRLLVL.

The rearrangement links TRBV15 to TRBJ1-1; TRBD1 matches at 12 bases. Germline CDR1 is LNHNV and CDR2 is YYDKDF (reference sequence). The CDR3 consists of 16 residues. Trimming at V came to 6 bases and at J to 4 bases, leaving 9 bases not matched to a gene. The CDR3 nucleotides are TGTGCCACCAGTCGACGGGACAGGGGGCGTGGCACTGAAGCTTTCTTT. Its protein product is CATSRRDRGRGTEAFF.

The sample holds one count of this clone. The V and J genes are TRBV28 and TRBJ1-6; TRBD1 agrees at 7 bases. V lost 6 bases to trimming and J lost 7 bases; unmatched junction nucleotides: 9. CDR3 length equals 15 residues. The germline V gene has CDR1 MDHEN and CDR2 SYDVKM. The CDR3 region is CASRQEGARNSPLHF. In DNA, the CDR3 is TGTGCCAGCAGGCAGGAGGGGGCGCGGAATTCACCCCTCCACTTT. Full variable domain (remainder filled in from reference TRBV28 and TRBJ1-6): DVKVTQSSRYLVKRTGEKVFLECVQDMDHENMFWYRQDPGLGLRLIYFSYDVKMKEKGDIPEGYSVSREKKERFSLILESASTNQTSMYLCASRQEGARNSPLHFGNGTRLTVT.